The source of this T cell receptor beta chain is a study of blood T cell repertoires in COVID-19 (dated by TCRdb to 2020 to 2022). Some background on the complete study: The collaborator samples originated in the United States, Italy and Spain and spanned the acute and convalescent phases of COVID-19. The prospective study material was composed of cDNA or gDNA derived from T cells, B-cell-depleted T cells, or PBMCs. Deeply sampled blood TCRbeta repertoires from subjects exposed to, actively infected with, or recovered from COVID-19 were included in the dataset. The repertoires were released in a freely available public database intended as a resource for research on the immune response to SARS-CoV-2. Samples were obtained from the ongoing ImmuneRACE study (first 160 participants) and from 1,200 or so subjects provided by 6 global collaborators. The sample metadata nearly always contained a de-identified subject ID, COVID-19 status, age in years and sex. HLA class I and class II types, where available, came from metadata supplied by the sample provider rather than from assay-based typing.

What the research found in general, with its limitations: The amount of clinical and demographic metadata varied by source and participant and was provided uncurated.

TCRbeta CDR3 regions were amplified from genomic DNA using the immunoSEQ Assay, a bias-controlled multiplex PCR. From the authors' description of their analysis: Nucleated cell counts per sample were estimated from amplification of reference gene primers within the assay. Sequence reads were collapsed and filtered to measure the absolute abundance of every unique TCRbeta CDR3 rearrangement. For each sample, productive Simpson clonality was calculated as the square root of Simpson's diversity index over productive rearrangements. Here the immuneACCESS table is served through TCRdb, limited to in-frame sequences with V and J called. Missing clones are a known gap in these copies; in checked studies unresolved V genes cover under half, and the rest lacks a known reason. For V, J and clone size, that table is used; D and trimming come from the DNA. The sample data list 270,000 or so clones, and more than 65% of these were observed just once. The ten biggest clones cover less than 4% of the sample.

Collaborating institutions collected whole blood in K2EDTA tubes following their own protocols. For TCRbeta analysis, collaborator samples were shipped as frozen whole blood, as isolated PBMCs, or as DNA extracted from either sample type. This clone has more than one count but fewer than ten. The target of this receptor is not known. Base-call qualities are not available, and no considerably larger clone is one nucleotide away. Sequencing was performed on peripheral blood. This clonotype was sampled from a woman younger than 35 with acute or convalescent COVID-19.

The sequence in DNA is TGTGCCAGCAGTGAAGGTCCTCGGACGGGGGCCTACGAGCAGTACTTC. Its protein product is CASSEGPRTGAYEQYF. The chain couples TRBV2 to TRBJ2-7; TRBD2 is a weak D gene call, 6 bases matching. The CDR3 starts with the cysteine, ends with the phenylalanine, and has 16 residues. Only the CDR3 part of the read is kept: 48 bases, read in frame from the first base. V is cut by 1 base and J by 2 bases, and the space between the germline ends is 15 bases. CDR1 and CDR2, looked up from the germline V gene, are SNHLY and FYNNEI.